A selection of T cell receptor beta chains follows, all from one sample in a study of T-cell memory formation after mild COVID-19. TCRdb reprocessed the 5' RACE reads with MiXCR, giving one entry per CDR3 protein. The sample lists 350,000 to 500,000 distinct CDR3 sequences; more than 15% were seen once. What was sequenced was PBMCs or a T cell subset sorted from them (not recorded which). Source of these receptors: a man aged 18 to 35 who had mild COVID-19 (a few samples of this study predate the infection). Cell type and time point are not known. CDR3s leave out the opening cysteine and the closing phenylalanine or tryptophan. The D gene is left open where the match is weak.

j_call | d_call | v_call | cdr3_aa
TRBJ1-2 | NA | TRBV3-1 | ASSHWTENYGYT
TRBJ1-1 | TRBD1 | TRBV6-2/TRBV6-3 | ASSYEDRVNTEAF
TRBJ1-5 | NA | TRBV7-2 | ASSLAGWGGNQPQH
TRBJ2-4 | TRBD1 | TRBV20-1 | SARPRGDRGLENIQY
TRBJ2-7 | TRBD1 | TRBV14 | ASSQLASGTDNEQY
TRBJ2-5 | NA | TRBV27 | ASSSSTQGSGQETQY
TRBJ2-3 | NA | TRBV12-2 | ASRSKGGEGTDTQY
TRBJ1-6 | TRBD1 | TRBV9 | ASSVDGQGNSPLH
TRBJ2-2 | NA | TRBV7-8 | ASSLRTGGTGELF
TRBJ2-5 | TRBD2 | TRBV4-1 | ASSRRDSGTSQETQY
TRBJ2-7 | TRBD1 | TRBV4-1 | ASSQDAGTGGSYEQY
TRBJ2-1 | TRBD1 | TRBV12-3/TRBV12-4 | ASRGTGDEQF
TRBJ2-2 | NA | TRBV5-6 | ASSLNVAGELF
TRBJ1-5 | NA | TRBV2 | ASSEEGHTNQPQH
TRBJ2-5 | TRBD1 | TRBV14 | ASSHSDRGETQY
TRBJ1-5 | NA | TRBV7-6 | ASSLGDSGVQPQH
TRBJ2-2 | NA | TRBV4-3 | ASSQTYTGELF
TRBJ2-2 | NA | TRBV10-3 | AISDSGAANTGELF
TRBJ2-5 | NA | TRBV28 | ASSGGKETQY
TRBJ2-1 | TRBD2 | TRBV11-2 | ASSLTGGPGGNEQF
TRBJ2-7 | NA | TRBV10-2 | ASSDRGHEQY
TRBJ1-3 | NA | TRBV20-1 | SASNREAGNTIY
TRBJ2-3 | NA | TRBV11-2 | ASSLLETMTTDTQY
TRBJ2-1 | TRBD2 | TRBV2 | ASGLAVNYNEQF
TRBJ2-7 | NA | TRBV4-1 | ASSQGKGAVVYEQY
TRBJ2-7 | TRBD1 | TRBV12-3/TRBV12-4 | ASRSTGHSYEQY
TRBJ2-3 | NA | TRBV6-6 | ASTGPGTDTQY
TRBJ2-3 | NA | TRBV11-2 | ASRKTDTQY
TRBJ2-3 | TRBD1 | TRBV15 | ATSRGPPGQGSDTQY
TRBJ1-6 | NA | TRBV23-1 | TSSQSSRDSIGSPLH
TRBJ2-2 | TRBD1 | TRBV7-2 | ASSSRPNRGPTGELF
TRBJ1-5 | TRBD1 | TRBV20-1 | SASPGGNQPQH